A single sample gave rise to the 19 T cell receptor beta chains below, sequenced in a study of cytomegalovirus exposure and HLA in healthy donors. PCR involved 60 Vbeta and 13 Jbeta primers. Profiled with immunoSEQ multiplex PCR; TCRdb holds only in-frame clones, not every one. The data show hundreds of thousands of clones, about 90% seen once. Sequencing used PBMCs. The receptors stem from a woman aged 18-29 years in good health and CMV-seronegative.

CDR3 amino acids: CASSYRQGASYGYTF. The DNA of the CDR3 is TGTGCCAGCAGTTACCGACAGGGGGCTAGTTATGGCTACACCTTC. J is TRBJ1-2 and V is TRBV6-5; 10 bases are a match to TRBD1. The CDR3 has 15 amino acids. Germline V gene lookup returns CDR1 MNHEY and CDR2 SVGAGI. V was clipped by 2 bases and J by 5 bases; unmatched bases: 5.

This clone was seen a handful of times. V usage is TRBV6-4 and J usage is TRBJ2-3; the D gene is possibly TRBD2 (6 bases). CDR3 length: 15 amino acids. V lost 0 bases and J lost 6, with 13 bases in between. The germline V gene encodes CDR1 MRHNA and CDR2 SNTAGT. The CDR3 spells CASSDSNGGGDTQYF. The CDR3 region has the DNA TGTGCCAGCAGTGACTCGAACGGGGGTGGGGATACGCAGTATTTT.

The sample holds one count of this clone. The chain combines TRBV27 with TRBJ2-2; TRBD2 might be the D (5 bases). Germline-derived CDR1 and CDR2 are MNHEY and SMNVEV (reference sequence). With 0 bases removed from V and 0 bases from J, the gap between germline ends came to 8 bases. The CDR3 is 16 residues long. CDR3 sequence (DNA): TGTGCCAGCAGTTTATCGGAGGCAGCGAACACCGGGGAGCTGTTTTTT. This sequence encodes CASSLSEAANTGELFF.

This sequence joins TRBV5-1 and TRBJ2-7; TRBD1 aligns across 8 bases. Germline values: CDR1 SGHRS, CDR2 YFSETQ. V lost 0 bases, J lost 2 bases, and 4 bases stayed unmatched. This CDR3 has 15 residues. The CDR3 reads CASSLGGQVTYEQYF. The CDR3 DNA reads TGCGCCAGCAGCTTGGGGGGACAGGTAACCTACGAGCAGTACTTC.

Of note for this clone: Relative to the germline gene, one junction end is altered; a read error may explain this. CDR3 sequence (DNA): TGTGCCAGCAGCGTATGGGCTAGCTCCTGCAATGAGCAGTTCTTC. Protein: CASSVWASSCNEQFF. The chain recombines TRBV9 with TRBJ2-1; D is possibly TRBD2 (5 bases). Looked up from germline, CDR1 is SGDLS and CDR2 is YYNGEE. There are 15 residues in the CDR3. Looking up the rest from reference TRBV9 and TRBJ2-1 gives the full variable domain: DSGVTQTPKHLITATGQRVTLRCSPRSGDLSVYWYQQSLDQGLQFLIQYYNGEERAKGNILERFSAQQFPDLHSELNLSSLELGDSALYFCASSVWASSCNEQFFGPGTRLTVL.

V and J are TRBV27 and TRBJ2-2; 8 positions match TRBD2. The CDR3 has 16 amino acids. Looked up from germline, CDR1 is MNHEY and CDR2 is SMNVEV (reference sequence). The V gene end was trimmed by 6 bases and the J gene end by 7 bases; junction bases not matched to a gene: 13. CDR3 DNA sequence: TGTGCCAGCAGGATAGCCCCTCGGGGGGGGCACGGGGAGCTGTTTTTT. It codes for CASRIAPRGGHGELFF.

The CDR3 protein is CASSPGAGMTYGYTF. CDR3 DNA sequence: TGTGCCAGCTCACCGGGGGCAGGGATGACCTATGGCTACACCTTC. The rearrangement uses TRBV18 and TRBJ1-2, with D maybe TRBD1 (6 bases). Looked up from germline, CDR1 is KGHSH and CDR2 is LQKENI. The CDR3 runs 15 residues. The V end lost 3 bases, the J end lost 4 bases, and 15 bases lay between the germline ends.

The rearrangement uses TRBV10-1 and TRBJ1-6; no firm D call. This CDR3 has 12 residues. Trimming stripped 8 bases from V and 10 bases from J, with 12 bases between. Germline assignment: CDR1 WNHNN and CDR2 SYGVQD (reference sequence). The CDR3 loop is CASGEAGSPLHF. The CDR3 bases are TGCGCCAGCGGGGAGGCCGGATCACCCCTCCACTTT.

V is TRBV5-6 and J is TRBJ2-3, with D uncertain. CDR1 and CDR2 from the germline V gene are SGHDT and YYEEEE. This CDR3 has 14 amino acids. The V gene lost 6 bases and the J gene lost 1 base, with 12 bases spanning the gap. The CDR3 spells CASKVGVGTDTQYF. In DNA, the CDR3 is TGTGCCAGCAAGGTTGGAGTAGGCACAGATACGCAGTATTTT.

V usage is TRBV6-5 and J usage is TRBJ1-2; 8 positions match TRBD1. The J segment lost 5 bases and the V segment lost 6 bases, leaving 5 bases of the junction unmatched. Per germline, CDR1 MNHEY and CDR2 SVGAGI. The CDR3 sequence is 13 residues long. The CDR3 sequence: CASRDRAIYGYTF. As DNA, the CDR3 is TGTGCCAGCAGGGACAGGGCCATATATGGCTACACCTTC.

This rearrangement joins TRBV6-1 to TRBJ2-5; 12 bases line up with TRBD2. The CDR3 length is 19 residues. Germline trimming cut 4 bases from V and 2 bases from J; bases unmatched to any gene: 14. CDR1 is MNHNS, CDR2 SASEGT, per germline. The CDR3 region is CASSVGFLAGGQVQETQYF. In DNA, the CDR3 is TGTGCCAGCAGTGTGGGTTTTCTAGCGGGGGGGCAAGTACAAGAGACCCAGTACTTC.

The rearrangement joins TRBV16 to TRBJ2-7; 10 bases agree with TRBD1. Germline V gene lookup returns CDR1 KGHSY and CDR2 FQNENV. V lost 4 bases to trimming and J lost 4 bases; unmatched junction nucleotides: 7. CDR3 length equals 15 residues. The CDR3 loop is CASSPRDRGLYEQYF. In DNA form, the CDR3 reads TGTGCCAGCAGCCCCCGGGACAGGGGACTTTACGAGCAGTACTTC.

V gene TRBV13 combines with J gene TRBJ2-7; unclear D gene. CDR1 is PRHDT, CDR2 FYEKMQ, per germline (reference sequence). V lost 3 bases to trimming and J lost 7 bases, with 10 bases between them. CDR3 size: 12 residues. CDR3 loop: CASSFHREEQYF. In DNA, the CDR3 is TGTGCCAGCAGCTTCCATCGAGAGGAGCAGTACTTC.

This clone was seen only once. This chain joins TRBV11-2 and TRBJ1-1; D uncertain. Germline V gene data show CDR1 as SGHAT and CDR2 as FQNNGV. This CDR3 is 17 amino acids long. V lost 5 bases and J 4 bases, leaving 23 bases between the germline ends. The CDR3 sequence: CASSTRWDILSGTEAFF. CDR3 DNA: TGTGCCAGCAGCACTAGATGGGATATACTTTCTGGCACTGAAGCTTTCTTT. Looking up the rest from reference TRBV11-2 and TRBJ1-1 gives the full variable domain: EAGVAQSPRYKIIEKRQSVAFWCNPISGHATLYWYQQILGQGPKLLIQFQNNGVVDDSQLPKDRFSAERLKGVDSTLKIQPAKLEDSAVYLCASSTRWDILSGTEAFFGQGTRLTVV.

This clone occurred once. The DNA of the CDR3 is TGCGCCAGCAGCCTGGACCTGGCCCCCTCCGCCTACAATGAGCAGTTCTTC. Its protein is CASSLDLAPSAYNEQFF. The chain is built from TRBV5-1 and TRBJ2-1; D uncertain. Germline CDR1 reads SGHRS; CDR2 reads YFSETQ. V dropped 4 bases and J dropped 2 bases, with 19 bases sitting between them. The CDR3 has 17 residues.

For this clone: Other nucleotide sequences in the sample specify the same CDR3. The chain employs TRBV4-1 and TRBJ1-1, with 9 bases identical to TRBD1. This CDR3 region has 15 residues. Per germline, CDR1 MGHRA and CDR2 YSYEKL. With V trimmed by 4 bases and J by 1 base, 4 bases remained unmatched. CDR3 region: CASSPLGQGNTEAFF. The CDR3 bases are TGCGCCAGCAGCCCGCTGGGACAGGGGAACACTGAAGCTTTCTTT.

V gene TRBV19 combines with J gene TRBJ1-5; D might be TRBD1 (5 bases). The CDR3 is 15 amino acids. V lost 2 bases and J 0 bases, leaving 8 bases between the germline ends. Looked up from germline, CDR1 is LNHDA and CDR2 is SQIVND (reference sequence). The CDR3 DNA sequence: TGTGCCAGTAGTATAAGGGGCTATAGCAATCAGCCCCAGCATTTT. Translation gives CASSIRGYSNQPQHF.

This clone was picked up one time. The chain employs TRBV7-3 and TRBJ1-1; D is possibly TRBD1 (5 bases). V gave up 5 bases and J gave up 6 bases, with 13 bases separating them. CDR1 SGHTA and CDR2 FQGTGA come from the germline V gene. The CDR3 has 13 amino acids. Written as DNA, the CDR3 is TGTGCCAGCAGCCTAATTCGGGGGGCTGAAGCTTTCTTT. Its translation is CASSLIRGAEAFF.

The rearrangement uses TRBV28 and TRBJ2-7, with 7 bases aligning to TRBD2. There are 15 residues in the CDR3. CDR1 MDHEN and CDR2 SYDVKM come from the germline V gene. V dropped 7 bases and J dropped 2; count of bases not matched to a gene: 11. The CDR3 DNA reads TGTGCCAGCACCGTATGGGCGGGGGTGACCTACGAGCAGTACTTC. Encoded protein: CASTVWAGVTYEQYF.